This T cell receptor beta chain was captured in a study of blood T cells in healthy people across ages. Together with a sample-barcoded 5' primer, a J-beta primer mix was included in a second PCR lasting about 7 to 12 cycles. TCRdb re-derived calls from the 5' RACE reads in MiXCR, one entry per CDR3 protein. The repertoire includes some 1.8 million distinct CDR3 sequences, around 42% of them detected once, and 23% sits in the top ten. This clonotype has only one observation. Input material: blood. The sequence came from a human donor in good health.

DNA of the CDR3: TGTGCCAGCAGCCCCAGCCGAAGTATCACAGATACGCAGTATTTT. Translated, it gives CASSPSRSITDTQYF. This chain links TRBV9 with TRBJ2-3; D is uncertain. The CDR3 covers 15 residues. Germline V gives CDR1 SGDLS, CDR2 YYNGEE. Trimming stripped 4 bases from V and 2 bases from J, with 14 bases between.